These 11 T cell receptor beta chains were all obtained from the same sample, sequenced in a study of T cell responses to AZD1222 COVID-19 vaccine. TCRdb's copy holds only in-frame clones and misses some; the assay was immunoSEQ multiplex PCR. The sample includes 130,000 or so clones, around nine tenths of them seen just once. The sequencing here drew on peripheral blood, taken on day 0 of MenACWY control vaccination. The receptors shown here come from an adult in good health.

The chain couples TRBV19 to TRBJ1-1, with D tentatively TRBD1 (6 bases). The germline V gene encodes CDR1 LNHDA and CDR2 SQIVND (reference sequence). V was pared by 6 bases and J by 5 bases, with 13 bases between. The CDR3 length is 13 residues. CDR3 loop: CASSLYRETEAFF. CDR3 coding DNA: TGTGCCAGTAGCCTTTACAGGGAGACTGAAGCTTTCTTT. Based on the CDR3 plus reference TRBV19 and TRBJ1-1, the full variable domain is DGGITQSPKYLFRKEGQNVTLSCEQNLNHDAMYWYRQDPGQGLRLIYYSQIVNDFQKGDIAEGYSVSREKKESFPLTVTSAQKNPTAFYLCASSLYRETEAFFGQGTRLTVV.

The rearrangement joins TRBV7-6 to TRBJ2-5, with D unclear. Germline CDR1 reads SGHVS; CDR2 reads FNYEAQ. The CDR3 has 14 residues. The V end lost 1 base, the J end lost 2 bases, and 8 bases lay between the germline ends. The CDR3 protein is CASSLGRRQETQYF. The CDR3 DNA reads as TGTGCCAGCAGCTTAGGACGACGGCAAGAGACCCAGTACTTC.

J is TRBJ1-2 and V is TRBV7-9, with D perhaps matching TRBD1 (6 bases). Trimming cost V 5 bases and J 4 bases, with 26 bases left between them. CDR1 SEHNR and CDR2 FQNEAQ come from the germline V gene (reference sequence). The CDR3 covers 18 residues. The CDR3 region is CASSPVAGTRTIGYGYTF. CDR3 nucleotide sequence: TGTGCCAGCAGCCCAGTCGCCGGGACACGCACTATAGGCTATGGCTACACCTTC.

V and J are TRBV3-1 (or the pseudogene TRBV3-2) and TRBJ2-4; D call uncertain. Trimming took off 4 bases at V and 1 base at J, with 17 bases between the two ends. The CDR3 has 17 residues. In germline, CDR1 is LGHDT, CDR2 YNNKEL (reference sequence). The CDR3 DNA is TGTGCCAGCAGCCCCTCCTGGGGTAGCACGGCCAAAAACATTCAGTACTTC. This translates into CASSPSWGSTAKNIQYF.

The V and J genes are TRBV7-6 and TRBJ1-6; TRBD1 might be the D (6 bases). Germline V gene lookup returns CDR1 SGHVS and CDR2 FNYEAQ. V shed 4 bases and J shed 9 bases, with 10 bases lying between them. This CDR3 has 13 amino acids. The CDR3 sequence is CASSSQGSSPLHF. Written as DNA, the CDR3 is TGTGCCAGCAGCTCACAGGGTAGTTCACCCCTCCACTTT. Full variable domain (rest looked up from reference TRBV7-6 and TRBJ1-6): GAGVSQSPRYKVTKRGQDVALRCDPISGHVSLYWYRQALGQGPEFLTYFNYEAQQDKSGLPNDRFSAERPEGSISTLTIQRTEQRDSAMYRCASSSQGSSPLHFGNGTRLTVT.

CDR3 loop: CASSPPGGNEQFF. CDR3 sequence (DNA): TGTGCCAGCAGCCCCCCAGGTGGGAATGAGCAGTTCTTC. V and J are TRBV11-3 and TRBJ2-1; no reliable D call. V lost 5 bases and J lost 7, with 12 bases in between. There are 13 residues in the CDR3. The germline CDR1 and CDR2 sequences are SGHNT and YENEEA.

CDR3 sequence: CAWSVRGGYEQYF. DNA of the CDR3: TGTGCCTGGAGTGTACGGGGCGGGTACGAGCAGTACTTC. The genes are TRBV30 and TRBJ2-7, with D perhaps being TRBD1 or TRBD2 (5 bases each). CDR1 is GTSNPN and CDR2 is SVGIG in the germline V gene (reference sequence). The CDR3 totals 13 residues. The ends were cut back, 0 bases at V and 4 bases at J, with 10 bases in the middle.

The rearrangement joins TRBV10-3 to TRBJ2-7; a weak D match, TRBD1 (6 bases). Germline assignment: CDR1 ENHRY and CDR2 SYGVKD. This CDR3 contains 19 residues. V was pared by 0 bases and J by 5 bases, with 26 bases between. CDR3 region: CAISESNGVRGRGRHEQYF. The CDR3, as DNA: TGTGCCATCAGTGAGTCGAATGGGGTCCGGGGCAGGGGTCGTCACGAGCAGTACTTC.

The V and J genes are TRBV6-5 and TRBJ1-1; TRBD1 aligns across 8 bases. The CDR3 totals 15 residues. CDR1 is MNHEY and CDR2 is SVGAGI in the germline V gene. V lost 6 bases to trimming and J lost 1 base; unmatched junction nucleotides: 7. The CDR3 nucleotides read TGTGCCAGCAGGGACAGGGAGGCTGAGAACACTGAAGCTTTCTTT. Translated: CASRDREAENTEAFF.

The rearrangement links TRBV10-3 to TRBJ2-7; D may be TRBD2 (5 bases). In germline, CDR1 is ENHRY, CDR2 SYGVKD. The V and J ends lost 0 bases and 1 base respectively, with 7 bases between them. The CDR3 consists of 14 residues. CDR3 loop: CAISESTGSYEQYF. CDR3 in DNA: TGTGCCATCAGTGAGTCGACGGGATCCTACGAGCAGTACTTC.

The gene calls are TRBV19 and TRBJ1-1; D perhaps matches TRBD1 (5 bases). Per the germline V gene, CDR1 is LNHDA and CDR2 is SQIVND (reference sequence). V shed 3 bases and J shed 11 bases, with 13 bases lying between them. This CDR3 has 12 amino acids. The CDR3 is CASSMSTGRAFF. The CDR3 DNA reads as TGTGCCAGTAGTATGTCTACAGGCCGGGCTTTCTTT.